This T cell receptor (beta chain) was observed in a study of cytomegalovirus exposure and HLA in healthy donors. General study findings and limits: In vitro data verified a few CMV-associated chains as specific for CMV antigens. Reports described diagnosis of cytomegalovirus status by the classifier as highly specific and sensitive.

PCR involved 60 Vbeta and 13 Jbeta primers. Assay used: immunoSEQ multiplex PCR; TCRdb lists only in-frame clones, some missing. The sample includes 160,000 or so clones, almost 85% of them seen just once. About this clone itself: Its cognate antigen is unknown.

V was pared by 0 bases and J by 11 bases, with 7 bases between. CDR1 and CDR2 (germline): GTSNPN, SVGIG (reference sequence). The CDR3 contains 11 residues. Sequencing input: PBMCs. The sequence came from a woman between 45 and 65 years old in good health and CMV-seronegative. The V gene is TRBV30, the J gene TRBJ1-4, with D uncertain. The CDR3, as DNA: TGTGCCTGGAGTGTCGGAGGGAAACTGTTTTTT. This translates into CAWSVGGKLFF.